The 11 T cell receptor beta chains listed next were all sequenced from one sample in a study of OX40 agonist ivuxolimab in advanced cancers. Repertoires were generated with immunoSEQ multiplex PCR, while TCRdb's copy carries only in-frame clones and drops some. Among 30,000 to 40,000 clones, around three quarters were seen once, and the ten largest hold over 20%. The sample here was CD4+ or CD8+ T cells sorted from blood, taken in a trial of the OX40 agonist ivuxolimab. The origin of the receptors is an adult with an advanced solid tumor such as melanoma, head and neck, liver or kidney cancer.

This clone has more than one count but fewer than ten. The chain links TRBV19 to TRBJ1-5; tentatively, D is TRBD1 (5 bases). CDR3 length equals 13 residues. Germline V gene sequence: CDR1 LNHDA, CDR2 SQIVND (reference sequence). V was pared by 3 bases and J by 9 bases, with 12 bases between. CDR3 sequence reads: CASSMGPFGPQHF. The DNA for the CDR3 is TGTGCCAGTAGTATGGGACCGTTCGGGCCCCAGCATTTT.

CDR3 bases: TGTGCCAGCTCACCGTCCCGCGCGCACTATGGCTACACCTTC. Translated: CASSPSRAHYGYTF. V usage is TRBV18 and J usage is TRBJ1-2, with D hard to call. Germline V gene data show CDR1 as KGHSH and CDR2 as LQKENI. The CDR3 consists of 14 residues. V gave up 3 bases and J gave up 3 bases, with 11 bases separating them.

The chain recombines TRBV7-9 with TRBJ2-7; D is possibly TRBD2 (6 bases). The germline gives CDR1 SEHNR, CDR2 FQNEAQ (reference sequence). V lost 4 bases and J 6 bases, leaving 13 bases between the germline ends. The CDR3 consists of 13 residues. The CDR3 sequence: CASSSGLHGEQYF. CDR3 nucleotide sequence: TGTGCCAGCAGCTCCGGACTACACGGCGAGCAGTACTTC. Variable domain in full (rest from reference TRBV7-9 and TRBJ2-7): DTGVSQNPRHKITKRGQNVTFRCDPISEHNRLYWYRQTLGQGPEFLTYFQNEAQLEKSRLLSDRFSAERPKGSFSTLEIQRTEQGDSAMYLCASSSGLHGEQYFGPGTRLTVT.

This clone occurred many times. The chain links TRBV23-1 to TRBJ2-7, with D perhaps TRBD2 (7 bases). TRBV23-1 counts as an open reading frame of uncertain function. Trimming removed 0 bases at V and 5 bases at J, with 11 bases between. The CDR3 has 14 residues. CDR3 sequence: CASSQSGGAHEQYV. The CDR3 DNA is TGCGCCAGCAGTCAATCAGGGGGGGCCCACGAGCAGTACGTC.

The genes are TRBV7-3 and TRBJ1-6; D may be TRBD1 (6 bases). CDR1 and CDR2 (germline): SGHTA, FQGTGA. The CDR3 spans 15 residues. V lost 1 base to trimming and J lost 7 bases, with 11 bases between them. CDR3 region: CASSLIGGGNSPLHF. The CDR3 bases are TGTGCCAGCAGCTTAATAGGAGGGGGAAATTCACCCCTCCACTTT.

V usage is TRBV4-2 and J usage is TRBJ1-1; the D is unclear. The ends were cut back, 0 bases at V and 1 base at J, with 15 bases in the middle. Per germline, CDR1 LGHNA and CDR2 YNFKEQ. The CDR3 length is 17 residues. The CDR3 loop is CASSQDTGRWRNTEAFF. The CDR3 bases are TGTGCCAGCAGCCAAGATACGGGGAGGTGGAGGAACACTGAAGCTTTCTTT.

The chain recombines TRBV4-2 with TRBJ2-2; 10 nucleotides match TRBD2. The CDR3 consists of 15 residues. Germline loops: CDR1 LGHNA, CDR2 YNFKEQ. Trimming took 4 bases from V and 6 from J; bases not matched to a gene: 5. The DNA for the CDR3 is TGTGCCAGCAGCCTATTAGCGGGGGGAGCCGGGGAGCTGTTTTTT. Encoded protein: CASSLLAGGAGELFF.

The sample holds a few counts of this clone. The rearrangement uses TRBV29-1 and TRBJ2-1, with D possibly matching TRBD2 (6 bases). V lost 6 bases and J lost 1, with 22 bases in between. Germline V gives CDR1 SQVTM, CDR2 ANQGSEA. CDR3 length: 17 amino acids. CDR3 region: CSVLGSPIGRSYNEQFF. The CDR3 bases are TGCAGCGTCCTGGGGTCCCCAATAGGGAGGTCCTACAATGAGCAGTTCTTC.

V is TRBV7-9 and J is TRBJ2-5; TRBD2 aligns across 10 bases. With V trimmed by 5 bases and J by 4 bases, 16 bases remained unmatched. This CDR3 comprises 18 residues. Germline V CDR1 and CDR2: SEHNR, FQNEAQ (reference sequence). Written as DNA, the CDR3 is TGTGCCAGCAGCCTCCTCGGGGGAGCGGGGGGGCCAAGAGAGACCCAGTACTTC. Protein: CASSLLGGAGGPRETQYF.

The DNA for the CDR3 is TGTGCCAGCAGCGGGGCCCAACAGTCCGAGGCCCAGTACTTC. Translating gives CASSGAQQSEAQYF. V usage is TRBV2 and J usage is TRBJ2-5; D tentatively reads TRBD1 or TRBD2 (5 bases each). Trimming stripped 6 bases from V and 9 bases from J, with 20 bases between. This CDR3 contains 14 residues. The germline V gene encodes CDR1 SNHLY and CDR2 FYNNEI.

The V gene is TRBV6-5, the J gene TRBJ2-3; D call uncertain. Per germline, CDR1 MNHEY and CDR2 SVGAGI. V was clipped by 6 bases and J by 4 bases, with 14 bases between them. The CDR3 totals 14 residues. For the CDR3, the DNA is TGTGCCAGCAGCATTTACACCGCGGCAGATACGCAGTATTTT. It is translated as CASSIYTAADTQYF.